The entry below gives a single T cell receptor beta chain sequence along with its context. Its antigen is undetermined. This entry is derived from a study of post-analysis software for immune sequencing data. General study results and limits: In patients, about 5 TRBV segments were more frequent than in controls, with TRBV5-6, TRBV5-1 and TRBV20-1 among them.

The V gene's germline CDR1 is SGHRS and CDR2 YFSETQ. The junction had 8 bases not matched to a gene; V was cut back by 4 bases and J by 7 bases. The CDR3 contains 13 residues. Built from TCR beta cDNA, the libraries had unique molecular identifiers in them. Each CDR3 protein is one row after TCRdb ran MiXCR on the PCR reads. Of 750,000 to 950,000 distinct CDR3 sequences in the sample, about 53% were seen once. This clonotype originated in a girl aged 5-17 years with multiple sclerosis. The source material was blood. The chain combines TRBV5-1 with TRBJ2-7, with 7 bases aligning to TRBD1. CDR3 DNA: TGCGCCAGCAGCGCCAGACAGGGCGAGGAGCAGTACTTC. Amino acid sequence: CASSARQGEEQYF.